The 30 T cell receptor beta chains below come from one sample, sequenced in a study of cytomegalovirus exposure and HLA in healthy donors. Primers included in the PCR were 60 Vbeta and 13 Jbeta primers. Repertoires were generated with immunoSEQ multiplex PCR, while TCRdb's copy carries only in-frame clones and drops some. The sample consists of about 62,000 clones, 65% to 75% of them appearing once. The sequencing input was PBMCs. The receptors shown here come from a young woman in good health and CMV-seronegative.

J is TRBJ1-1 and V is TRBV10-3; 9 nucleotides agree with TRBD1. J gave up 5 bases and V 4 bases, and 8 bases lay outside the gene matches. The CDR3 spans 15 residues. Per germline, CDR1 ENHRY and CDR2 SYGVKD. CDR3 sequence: CAISGGTGWDTEAFF. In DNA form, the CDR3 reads TGTGCCATCAGTGGGGGGACAGGGTGGGATACTGAAGCTTTCTTT.

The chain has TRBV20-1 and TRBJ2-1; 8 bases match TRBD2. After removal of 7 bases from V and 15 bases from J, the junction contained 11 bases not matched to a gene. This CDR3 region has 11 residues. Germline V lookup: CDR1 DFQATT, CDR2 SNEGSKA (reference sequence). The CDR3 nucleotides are TGCAGTGTTTTAGCGGGGCGCGGGGTGTTCTTC. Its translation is CSVLAGRGVFF.

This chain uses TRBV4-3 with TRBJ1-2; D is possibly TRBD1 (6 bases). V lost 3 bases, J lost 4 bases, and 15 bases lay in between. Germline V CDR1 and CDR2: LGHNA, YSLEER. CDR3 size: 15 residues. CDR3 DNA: TGCGCCAGCAGCCATGGGGGCGCAGGCTCCTATGGCTACACCTTC. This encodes CASSHGGAGSYGYTF.

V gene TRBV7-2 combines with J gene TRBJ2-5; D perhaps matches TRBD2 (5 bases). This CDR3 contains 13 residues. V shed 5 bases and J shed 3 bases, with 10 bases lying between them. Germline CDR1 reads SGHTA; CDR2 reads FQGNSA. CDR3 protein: CASSPGLEETQYF. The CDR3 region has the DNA TGTGCCAGCAGCCCCGGACTTGAAGAGACCCAGTACTTC.

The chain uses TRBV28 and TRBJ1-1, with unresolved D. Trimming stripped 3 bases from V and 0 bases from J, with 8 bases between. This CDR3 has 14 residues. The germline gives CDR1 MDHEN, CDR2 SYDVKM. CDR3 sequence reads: CASSFLALNTEAFF. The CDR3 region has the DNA TGTGCCAGCAGTTTTCTGGCTCTGAACACTGAAGCTTTCTTT.

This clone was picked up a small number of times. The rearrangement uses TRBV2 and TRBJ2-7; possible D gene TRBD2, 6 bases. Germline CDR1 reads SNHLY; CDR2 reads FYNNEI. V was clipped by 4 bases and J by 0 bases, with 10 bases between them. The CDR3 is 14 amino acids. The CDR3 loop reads CASSVEGISYEQYF. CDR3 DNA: TGTGCCAGCAGTGTGGAGGGAATCTCCTACGAGCAGTACTTC.

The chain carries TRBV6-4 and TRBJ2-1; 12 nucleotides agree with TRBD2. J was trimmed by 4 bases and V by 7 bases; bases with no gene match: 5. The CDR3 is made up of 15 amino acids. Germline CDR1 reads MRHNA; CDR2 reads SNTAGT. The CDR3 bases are TGTGCCAGCACCCGACTAGCGGGAGCGTACAATGAGCAGTTCTTC. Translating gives CASTRLAGAYNEQFF.

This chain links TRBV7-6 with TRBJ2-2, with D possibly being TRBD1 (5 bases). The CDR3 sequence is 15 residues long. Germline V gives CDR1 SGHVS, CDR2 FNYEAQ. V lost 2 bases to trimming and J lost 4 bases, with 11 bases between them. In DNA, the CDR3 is TGTGCCAGCAGCTTAAGGCCAGGGTTCACCGGGGAGCTGTTTTTT. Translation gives CASSLRPGFTGELFF.

This chain's CDR3 is CASSELSGILNTEAFF. CDR3 coding DNA: TGTGCCAGCAGTGAACTTTCAGGCATACTGAACACTGAAGCTTTCTTT. The gene calls are TRBV2 and TRBJ1-1; D ambiguous. The CDR3 runs 16 residues. Germline CDR1 is SNHLY and CDR2 is FYNNEI. V lost 2 bases and J lost 0, with 13 bases in between. The full variable domain, rest sourced from reference TRBV2 and TRBJ1-1, is EPEVTQTPSHQVTQMGQEVILRCVPISNHLYFYWYRQILGQKVEFLVSFYNNEISEKSEIFDDQFSVERPDGSNFTLKIRSTKLEDSAMYFCASSELSGILNTEAFFGQGTRLTVV.

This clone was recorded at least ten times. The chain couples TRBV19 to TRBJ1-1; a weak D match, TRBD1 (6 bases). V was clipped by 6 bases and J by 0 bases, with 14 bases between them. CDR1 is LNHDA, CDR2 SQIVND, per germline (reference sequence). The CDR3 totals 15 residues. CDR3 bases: TGTGCCAGTAGCCTGGGTCAGGGGTTGAACACTGAAGCTTTCTTT. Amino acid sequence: CASSLGQGLNTEAFF.

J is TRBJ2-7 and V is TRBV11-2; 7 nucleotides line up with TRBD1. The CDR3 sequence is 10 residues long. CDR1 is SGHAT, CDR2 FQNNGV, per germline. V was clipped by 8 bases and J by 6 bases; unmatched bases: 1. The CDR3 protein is CASAGGEQYV. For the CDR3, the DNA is TGTGCCAGCGCAGGGGGCGAGCAGTACGTC.

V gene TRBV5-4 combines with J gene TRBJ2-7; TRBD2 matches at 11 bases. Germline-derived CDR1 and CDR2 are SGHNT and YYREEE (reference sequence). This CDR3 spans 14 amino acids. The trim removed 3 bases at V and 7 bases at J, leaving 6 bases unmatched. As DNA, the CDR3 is TGTGCCAGCAGCTCACTAGCGGGAGTGGGGGAGCAGTACTTC. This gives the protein CASSSLAGVGEQYF.

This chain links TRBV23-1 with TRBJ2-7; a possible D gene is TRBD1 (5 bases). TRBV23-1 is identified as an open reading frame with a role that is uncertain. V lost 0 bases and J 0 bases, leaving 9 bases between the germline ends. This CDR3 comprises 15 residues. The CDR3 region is CASSQSDRCSYEQYV. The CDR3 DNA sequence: TGCGCCAGCAGTCAATCAGACAGATGCTCCTACGAGCAGTACGTC.

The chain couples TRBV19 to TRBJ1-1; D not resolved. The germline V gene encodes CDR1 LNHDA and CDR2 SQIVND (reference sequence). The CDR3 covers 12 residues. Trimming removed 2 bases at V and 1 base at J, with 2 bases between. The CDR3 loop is CASSIQNTEAFF. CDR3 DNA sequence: TGTGCCAGTAGTATACAGAACACTGAAGCTTTCTTT. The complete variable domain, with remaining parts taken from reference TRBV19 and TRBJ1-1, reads DGGITQSPKYLFRKEGQNVTLSCEQNLNHDAMYWYRQDPGQGLRLIYYSQIVNDFQKGDIAEGYSVSREKKESFPLTVTSAQKNPTAFYLCASSIQNTEAFFGQGTRLTVV.

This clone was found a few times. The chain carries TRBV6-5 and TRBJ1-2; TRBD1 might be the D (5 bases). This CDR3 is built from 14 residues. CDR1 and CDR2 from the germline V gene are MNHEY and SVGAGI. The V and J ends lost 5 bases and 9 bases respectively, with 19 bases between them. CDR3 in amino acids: CASSTKVLGGSYTF. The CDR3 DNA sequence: TGTGCCAGCAGTACTAAGGTTCTGGGGGGGAGCTACACCTTC.

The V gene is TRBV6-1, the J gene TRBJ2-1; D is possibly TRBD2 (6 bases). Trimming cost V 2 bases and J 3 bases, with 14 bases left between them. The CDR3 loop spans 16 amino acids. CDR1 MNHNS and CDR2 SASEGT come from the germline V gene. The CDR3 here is CASSENGGSYYNEQFF. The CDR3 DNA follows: TGTGCCAGCAGTGAAAATGGAGGGAGTTACTACAATGAGCAGTTCTTC.

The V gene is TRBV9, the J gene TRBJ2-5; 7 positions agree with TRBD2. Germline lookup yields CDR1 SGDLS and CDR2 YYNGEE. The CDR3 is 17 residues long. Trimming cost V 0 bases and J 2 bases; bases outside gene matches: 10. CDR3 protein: CASSVVPRASGQETQYF. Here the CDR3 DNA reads TGTGCCAGCAGCGTAGTCCCCCGAGCTAGCGGTCAAGAGACCCAGTACTTC.

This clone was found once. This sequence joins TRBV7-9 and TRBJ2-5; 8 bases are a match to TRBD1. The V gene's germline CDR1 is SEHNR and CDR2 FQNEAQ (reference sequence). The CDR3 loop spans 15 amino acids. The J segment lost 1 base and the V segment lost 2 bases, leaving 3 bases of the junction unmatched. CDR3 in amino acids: CASSLYTGGQETQYF. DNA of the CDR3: TGTGCCAGCAGCTTATACACAGGGGGCCAAGAGACCCAGTACTTC.

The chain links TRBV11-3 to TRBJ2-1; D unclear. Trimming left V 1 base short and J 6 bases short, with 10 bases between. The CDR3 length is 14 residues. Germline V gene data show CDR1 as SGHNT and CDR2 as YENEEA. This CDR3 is CASSLGFGFNEQFF. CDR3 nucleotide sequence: TGTGCCAGCAGCTTAGGGTTCGGGTTCAATGAGCAGTTCTTC.

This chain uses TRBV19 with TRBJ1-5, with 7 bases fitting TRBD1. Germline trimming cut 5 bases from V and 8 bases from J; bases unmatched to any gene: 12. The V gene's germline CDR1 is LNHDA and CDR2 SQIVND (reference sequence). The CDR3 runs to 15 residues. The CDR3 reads CASSAGQPRGEPQHF. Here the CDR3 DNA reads TGTGCCAGTAGTGCGGGACAGCCGAGGGGAGAGCCCCAGCATTTT.

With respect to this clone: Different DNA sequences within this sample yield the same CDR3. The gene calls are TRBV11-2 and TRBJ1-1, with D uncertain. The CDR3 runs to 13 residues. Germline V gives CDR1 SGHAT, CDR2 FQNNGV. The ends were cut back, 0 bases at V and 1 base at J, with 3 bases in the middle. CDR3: CASSLDRNTEAFF. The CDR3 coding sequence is TGTGCCAGCAGCTTAGACAGGAACACTGAAGCTTTCTTT.

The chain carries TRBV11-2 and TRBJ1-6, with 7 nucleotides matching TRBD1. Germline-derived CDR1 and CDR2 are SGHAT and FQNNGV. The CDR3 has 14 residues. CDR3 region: CASRQGPTIGVLHF. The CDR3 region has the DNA TGTGCGTCCAGACAGGGTCCGACGATTGGGGTCCTCCACTTT.

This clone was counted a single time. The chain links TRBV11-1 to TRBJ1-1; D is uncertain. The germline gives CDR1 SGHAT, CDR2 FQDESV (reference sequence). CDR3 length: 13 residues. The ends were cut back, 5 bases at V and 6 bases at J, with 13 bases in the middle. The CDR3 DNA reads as TGTGCCAGCAGCCGGGAAGGGAGGTCTGAAGCTTTCTTT. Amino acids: CASSREGRSEAFF.

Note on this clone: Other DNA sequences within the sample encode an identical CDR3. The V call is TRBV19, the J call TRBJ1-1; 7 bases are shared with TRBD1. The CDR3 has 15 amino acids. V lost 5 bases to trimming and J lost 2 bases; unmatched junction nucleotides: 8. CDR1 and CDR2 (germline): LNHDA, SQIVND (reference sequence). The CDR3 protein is CASSRTGVGNTEAFF. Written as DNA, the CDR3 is TGTGCCAGTAGTCGCACAGGGGTTGGAAACACTGAAGCTTTCTTT. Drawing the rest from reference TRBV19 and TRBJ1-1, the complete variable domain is DGGITQSPKYLFRKEGQNVTLSCEQNLNHDAMYWYRQDPGQGLRLIYYSQIVNDFQKGDIAEGYSVSREKKESFPLTVTSAQKNPTAFYLCASSRTGVGNTEAFFGQGTRLTVV.

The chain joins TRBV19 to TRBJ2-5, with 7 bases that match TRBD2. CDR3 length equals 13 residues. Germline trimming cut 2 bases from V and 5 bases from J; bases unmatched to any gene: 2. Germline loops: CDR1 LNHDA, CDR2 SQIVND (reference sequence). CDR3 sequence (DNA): TGTGCCAGTAGTATAACTAGCGTGGAGACCCAGTACTTC. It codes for CASSITSVETQYF. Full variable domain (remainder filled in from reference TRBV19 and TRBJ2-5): DGGITQSPKYLFRKEGQNVTLSCEQNLNHDAMYWYRQDPGQGLRLIYYSQIVNDFQKGDIAEGYSVSREKKESFPLTVTSAQKNPTAFYLCASSITSVETQYFGPGTRLLVL.

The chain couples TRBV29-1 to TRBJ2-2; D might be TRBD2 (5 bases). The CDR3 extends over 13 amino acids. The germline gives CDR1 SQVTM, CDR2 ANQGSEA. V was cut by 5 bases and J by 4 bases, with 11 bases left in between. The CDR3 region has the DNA TGCAGCGTTAGAGGGTCGAGCACCGGGGAGCTGTTTTTT. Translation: CSVRGSSTGELFF.

In DNA, the CDR3 is TGTGCCAGTAGTTTCGGAACAGTCCCCAATGAGCAGTTCTTC. This encodes CASSFGTVPNEQFF. The chain has TRBV19 and TRBJ2-1; D ambiguous. Looked up from germline, CDR1 is LNHDA and CDR2 is SQIVND (reference sequence). This CDR3 has 14 amino acids. The V end was cut by 5 bases, the J end by 6 bases, with 14 bases between.

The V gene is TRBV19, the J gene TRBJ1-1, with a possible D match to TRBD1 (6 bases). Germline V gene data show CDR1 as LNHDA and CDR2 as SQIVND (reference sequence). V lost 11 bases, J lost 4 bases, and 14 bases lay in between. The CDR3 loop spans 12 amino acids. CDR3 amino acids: CAWGAGATEAFF. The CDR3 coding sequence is TGTGCCTGGGGCGCAGGGGCCACTGAAGCTTTCTTT.

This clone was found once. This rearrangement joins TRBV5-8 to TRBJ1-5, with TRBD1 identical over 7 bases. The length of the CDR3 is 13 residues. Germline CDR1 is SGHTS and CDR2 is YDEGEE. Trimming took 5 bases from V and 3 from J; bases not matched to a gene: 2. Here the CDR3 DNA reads TGTGCCAGCAGGGGACAGTACAATCAGCCCCAGCATTTT. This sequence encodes CASRGQYNQPQHF.

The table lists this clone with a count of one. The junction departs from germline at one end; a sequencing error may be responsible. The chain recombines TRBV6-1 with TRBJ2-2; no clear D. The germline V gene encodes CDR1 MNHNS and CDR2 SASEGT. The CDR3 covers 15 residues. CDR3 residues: CASGEAFYGTGELFF. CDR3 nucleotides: TGTGCCAGCGGTGAAGCGTTCTATGGCACCGGGGAGCTGTTTTTT.